These T cell receptor beta chains were read from a single sample in a study of CD8 T cells in Susac syndrome. Each CDR3 protein gets one entry after TCRdb re-called the immunoSEQ multiplex PCR reads with MiXCR. The repertoire consists of about 49,000 distinct CDR3 sequences, with 90% to 95% occurring once and the leading ten covering roughly 0.58%. Sequenced input: CD8+ T cells from PBMCs. These receptor sequences come from a human donor in good health. CDR3s leave out the opening cysteine and the closing phenylalanine or tryptophan. The order of the fields is J gene, V gene, CDR3 protein.

J: TRBJ2-4
V: TRBV5-5
CDR3: ASSLEVGLAGFKNIQY

J: TRBJ2-7
V: TRBV20-1
CDR3: SRLAALSYEQY

J: TRBJ2-3
V: TRBV30
CDR3: AWKSGSGTDTQY

J: TRBJ2-1
V: TRBV7-9
CDR3: ASSPASGVPNNEQF

J: TRBJ2-5
V: TRBV27
CDR3: ASSPDSLFQETQY

J: TRBJ2-1
V: TRBV6-9
CDR3: ASRAQDPGSYNEQF

J: TRBJ2-2
V: TRBV3-1
CDR3: ASRFDRGGPGELF

J: TRBJ1-2
V: TRBV11-2
CDR3: ASSGLQGGPNGYT

J: TRBJ2-1
V: TRBV27
CDR3: ASSLFLAGSNDEQF

J: TRBJ1-2
V: TRBV12-3/TRBV12-4
CDR3: ASPGGEGYT

J: TRBJ2-2
V: TRBV3-1
CDR3: ASSYRSGNWDGELF

J: TRBJ1-1
V: TRBV7-9
CDR3: ASSFVRVNTEAF

J: TRBJ2-7
V: TRBV28
CDR3: ASSFEFGPFLEQY

J: TRBJ2-7
V: TRBV27
CDR3: ASGLAGGNEQY

J: TRBJ2-7
V: TRBV7-2
CDR3: ASSFRESLPYEQY

J: TRBJ2-2
V: TRBV5-4
CDR3: ASSIRDRVNTGELF

J: TRBJ1-2
V: TRBV7-8
CDR3: ASSLAAGGRYGYT

J: TRBJ2-1
V: TRBV29-1
CDR3: SVEGTERTYNEQF

J: TRBJ2-7
V: TRBV4-1
CDR3: ASSQDWGPNEQY

J: TRBJ2-5
V: TRBV6-5
CDR3: ASSLRGAGETQY

J: TRBJ2-7
V: TRBV7-9
CDR3: ASVGQGREQY

J: TRBJ1-1
V: TRBV9
CDR3: ASSPGQGLAGNTEAF

J: TRBJ1-1
V: TRBV29-1
CDR3: SVGGGEAF

J: TRBJ1-1
V: TRBV29-1
CDR3: SVDIGRAGFEAF